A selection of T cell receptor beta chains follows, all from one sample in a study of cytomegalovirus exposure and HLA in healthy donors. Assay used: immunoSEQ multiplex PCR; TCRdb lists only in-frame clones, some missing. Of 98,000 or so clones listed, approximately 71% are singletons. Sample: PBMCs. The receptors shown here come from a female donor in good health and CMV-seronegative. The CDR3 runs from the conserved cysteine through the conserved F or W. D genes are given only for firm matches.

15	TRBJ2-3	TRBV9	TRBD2	CASSVAGLGTDTQYF
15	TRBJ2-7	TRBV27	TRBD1	CASSPTGGRRYEQYF
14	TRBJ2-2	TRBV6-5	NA	CASSNLLLTGELFF
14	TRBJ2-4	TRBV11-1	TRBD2	CASSLRLAADIQYF
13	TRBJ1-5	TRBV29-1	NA	CSVTREGNQPQHF
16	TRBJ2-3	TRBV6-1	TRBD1	CASSGGQRFFTDTQYF
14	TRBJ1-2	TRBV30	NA	CAWSAWGGVYGYTF
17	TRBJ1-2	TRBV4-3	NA	CASSPRSVRGAGYGYTF
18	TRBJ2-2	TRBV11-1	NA	CASSPGDGFRFNTGELFF
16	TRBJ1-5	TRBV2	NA	CASSEGAGKGNQPQHF
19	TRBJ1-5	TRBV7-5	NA	CARSLFMRMYPGVAQPQHF
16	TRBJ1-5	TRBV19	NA	CASNTPTRGFNQPQHF
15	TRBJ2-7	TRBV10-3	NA	CAISDSGESSYEQYF
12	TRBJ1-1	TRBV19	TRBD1	CASSDRGRDAFF
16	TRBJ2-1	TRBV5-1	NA	CASSFPPQGPYNEQFF
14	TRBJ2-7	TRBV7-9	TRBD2	CASSLVLAGGEQYF
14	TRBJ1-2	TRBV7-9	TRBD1	CASSFGTGGDGYTF
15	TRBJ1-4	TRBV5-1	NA	CASSLGSGRNEKLFF
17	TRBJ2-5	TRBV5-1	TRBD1	CASSLGIGTGFGETQYF
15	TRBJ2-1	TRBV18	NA	CASSPPGLSYNEQFF
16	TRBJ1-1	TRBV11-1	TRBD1	CASSFRPTGLNTEAFF
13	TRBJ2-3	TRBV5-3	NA	CARSLDNTDTQYF
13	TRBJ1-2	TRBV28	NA	CASSFRREDGYTF
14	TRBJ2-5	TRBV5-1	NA	CASSLDPGQETQYF
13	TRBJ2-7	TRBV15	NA	CATSTGGAYEQYF
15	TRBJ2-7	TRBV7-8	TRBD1	CASSWGLQGAGEQYF
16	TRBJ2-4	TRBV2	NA	CASSPDRILAKNIQYF
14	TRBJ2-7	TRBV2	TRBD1	CASSVRQGTYEQYF
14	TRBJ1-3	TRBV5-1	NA	CASRQDSSGNTIYF
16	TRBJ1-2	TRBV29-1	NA	CSVDRTSTTQASGYTF
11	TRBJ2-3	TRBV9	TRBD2	CASSAGGTQYF
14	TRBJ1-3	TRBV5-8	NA	CASSFTGSRDTIYF
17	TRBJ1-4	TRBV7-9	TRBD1	CASHAGTGNRLNEKLFF
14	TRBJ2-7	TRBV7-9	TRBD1	CASSSGTATSEQYF
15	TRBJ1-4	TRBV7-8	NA	CASSSYQGYNEKLFF
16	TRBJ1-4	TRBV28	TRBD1	CASSLTRTGNNEKLFF
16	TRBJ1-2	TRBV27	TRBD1	CASSQWDSLKINGYTF
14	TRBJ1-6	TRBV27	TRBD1	CASSQDRLGSPLHF